This T cell receptor (beta chain) was sequenced in a study of beta chain features in type 1 diabetes. Study conclusions and caveats: Within each of all four CD4+ subsets, Type 1 diabetes patients had TCRB CDR3s that were moderately but significantly shorter.

This CDR3 comprises 16 residues. Germline CDR1 and CDR2: SGHNT and YYREEE (reference sequence). With V trimmed by 0 bases and J by 0 bases, 4 bases remained unmatched. About this clone: The target antigen is unknown.

What was sequenced were expressed TCRB transcripts, since all of the isolated RNA had been reverse transcribed. Each sample of naive, central memory or regulatory T cells had, on average, roughly 3.4 million reads. The repertoire was sequenced with immunoSEQ multiplex PCR; TCRdb's copy has only in-frame clones and lacks some. This table has roughly 100,000 clones, 28% appearing once. The sequence was collected from a young woman with type 1 diabetes. Source material: central memory CD4+ T cells from blood. This chain joins TRBV5-4 and TRBJ1-2, with TRBD1 identical over 8 bases. CDR3: CASSLAGQGSNYGYTF. CDR3 bases: TGTGCCAGCAGCTTGGCTGGACAGGGTTCTAACTATGGCTACACCTTC.